The subject of this entry is one TCR beta chain. Original processing methods: Estimates of nucleated cell counts were drawn from the amplification of reference gene primers. TCRdb's copy holds only in-frame clones and misses some; the assay was immunoSEQ multiplex PCR. The V and J calls and the clone size are those of that table, but D and trimming were determined from the DNA. The sample holds roughly 75,000 clones; 90% are singletons and the top ten take 6.9%. The sample is drawn from a study of blood T cell repertoires in COVID-19. Across the study: Researchers got acute and convalescent COVID-19 samples from the United States, Italy and Spain. In each case, the material was cDNA or gDNA derived from T cells, B-cell-depleted T cells, or PBMCs.

The germline V gene encodes CDR1 SQVTM and CDR2 ANQGSEA. With 6 bases clipped from V and 2 bases from J, the junction kept 4 bases outside the gene matches. This CDR3 is 12 amino acids long. The chain is built from TRBV29-1 and TRBJ2-7, with 7 nucleotides matching TRBD1. Sample: peripheral blood. This sequence originates from a human donor in a cohort sampled during active COVID-19. The CDR3 sequence: CSVTGTPYEQYF. In DNA form, the CDR3 reads TGCAGCGTGACAGGGACGCCCTACGAGCAGTACTTC.